Sequencing of this T cell receptor (beta chain) was carried out in a study of CD8+ T cells in alopecia areata. Study-wide points: In blood and scalp, many expanded lesional clones persisted during tofacitinib.

CDR1 is SGHNT, CDR2 YENEEA, per germline. The CDR3 extends over 14 amino acids. With 6 bases removed from V and 3 bases from J, the gap between germline ends came to 15 bases. This clone has more than one count but fewer than ten. Antigen specificity is unknown. RNA was isolated and reverse transcribed to cDNA, the sequencing template. The table came from immunoSEQ multiplex PCR; TCRdb's copy has only in-frame clones and leaves some out. The sample contains some 170,000 clones, 58% of which appear only once. This sample's treatment: oral pan-JAK inhibitor, 5-10 mg twice daily. Peripheral blood and lesional scalp punch biopsies were taken from alopecia areata patients.

J is TRBJ2-7 and V is TRBV11-3; D is uncertain. This clonotype was sampled from a human donor with alopecia areata. Sequenced material: CD4+ T cells sorted from blood, taken between weeks 55 and 65, from a patient treated with tofacitinib. CDR3 DNA: TGTGCCAGCAGGGGAAGAAACTACGGCTACGAGCAGTACTTC. It encodes CASRGRNYGYEQYF.